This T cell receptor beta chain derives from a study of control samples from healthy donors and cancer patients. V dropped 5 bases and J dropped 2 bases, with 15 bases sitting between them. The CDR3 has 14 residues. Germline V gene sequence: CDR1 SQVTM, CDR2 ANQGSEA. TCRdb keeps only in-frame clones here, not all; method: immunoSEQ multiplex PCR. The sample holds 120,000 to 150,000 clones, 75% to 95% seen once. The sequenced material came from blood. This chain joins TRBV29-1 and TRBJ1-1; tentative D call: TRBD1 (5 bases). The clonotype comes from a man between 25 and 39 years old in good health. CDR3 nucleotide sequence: TGCAGCGTTTGGGACGGGAGGGCCAACACTGAAGCTTTCTTT. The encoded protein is CSVWDGRANTEAFF.